The clone carrying this T cell receptor beta chain has more than one count but fewer than ten. Its antigen is still unknown. The data were obtained in a study of T-cell memory formation after mild COVID-19. For the study at large: The two donors had largely donor-specific TCR clusters. Notes on the study in general: Day 37-peaking second-wave clones had unconfirmed SARS-CoV-2 specificity. Most CD4+ clones that shrank were in CM and EM, while CD8+ ones turned up in EMRA. Pre-infection memory carried some responding clones, suggesting that cross-reactive memory joined.

TCRdb used MiXCR to reprocess the 5' RACE reads, holding one entry per CDR3 protein. The repertoire includes about 340,000 distinct CDR3 sequences, about 15% of them detected once, and roughly a fifth sits in the top ten. The CDR3 extends over 16 amino acids. V lost 2 bases, J lost 0 bases, and 11 bases lay in between. The TCR sequence derives from a man aged 18 to 29 who had mild COVID-19 (a few samples of this study predate the infection). Cell type and time point are not known. The rearrangement links TRBV12-3 or TRBV12-4 to TRBJ1-5, with no clear D. What was sequenced was PBMCs or a T cell subset sorted from them (not recorded which). The CDR3 coding sequence is TGTGCCAGCAGTTTATATTTCGTATCTAGCAATCAGCCCCAGCATTTT. Encoded protein: CASSLYFVSSNQPQHF.